The clone carrying this T cell receptor beta chain was counted a few times. Its antigen is unknown. The record originates from a study of identical twins. General study points: For cord blood, abundant beta clonotypes had fewer insertions, unlike memory repertoires, which showed none. Models predicted too little out-of-frame TCR alpha sharing in monozygotic twins.

TCRdb analysed the 5' RACE reads with MiXCR anew, one entry per CDR3 protein. The repertoire holds 1.5 million to 2 million distinct CDR3 sequences, less than 40% seen once, with around 0.25% in the top ten. The CDR3 is 15 residues long. CDR1 is MDHEN and CDR2 is SYDVKM in the germline V gene. Trimming took off 2 bases at V and 3 bases at J, with 14 bases between the two ends. This receptor was taken from a newborn girl in good health. The V gene is TRBV28, the J gene TRBJ2-7, with a tentative D call TRBD2 (5 bases). Sample: cord blood. CDR3 nucleotide sequence: TGTGCCAGCAGTTTAAATCCGGGATTTTACTACGAGCAGTACTTC. Encoded protein: CASSLNPGFYYEQYF.